These T cell receptor beta chains were read from a single sample in a study of graft-versus-host responses after intestinal transplantation. Sequencing was performed with immunoSEQ multiplex PCR; in TCRdb, only in-frame clones are kept and a portion is missing. The table has about 90,000 clones, 85% to 95% seen once; the top ten hold 0.49%. The antigens these receptors bind are not known. Material: unstimulated CD8+ T cells sorted from spleen or lymph node cells, obtained before intestinal transplant. The receptors stem from a human donor who received an intestinal transplant. The CDR3 runs from the conserved cysteine through the conserved F or W. Fields, in order: clone size, V gene, D gene, J gene, CDR3 protein, CDR3 DNA. The D gene is left open where the match is weak. The size field is filled for only some rows; it gives once, few, many or a size class.

clone_size: -
v_call: TRBV11-3
d_call: TRBD2
j_call: TRBJ2-1
cdr3_aa: CASSFRTSGNEQFF
cdr3_nt: TGTGCCAGCAGCTTTCGGACTAGCGGGAATGAGCAGTTCTTC

clone_size: -
v_call: TRBV4-1
d_call: TRBD1
j_call: TRBJ1-2
cdr3_aa: CASSQGTGDYTF
cdr3_nt: TGCGCCAGCAGCCAGGGGACAGGGGACTACACCTTC

clone_size: -
v_call: TRBV7-6
d_call: TRBD2
j_call: TRBJ2-3
cdr3_aa: CASSLGLAGDSTDTQYF
cdr3_nt: TGTGCCAGCAGCTTGGGACTAGCGGGGGACAGCACAGATACGCAGTATTTT

clone_size: -
v_call: TRBV4-1
d_call: TRBD1
j_call: TRBJ2-1
cdr3_aa: CASSPGQGADEQFF
cdr3_nt: TGCGCCAGCAGCCCGGGACAGGGGGCGGATGAGCAGTTCTTC

clone_size: once
v_call: TRBV27
d_call: -
j_call: TRBJ1-2
cdr3_aa: CASSLLGQGGGYTF
cdr3_nt: TGTGCCAGCAGTTTACTGGGGCAGGGAGGAGGCTACACCTTC

clone_size: once
v_call: TRBV6-1
d_call: TRBD1
j_call: TRBJ2-5
cdr3_aa: CASSAVTGVMRETQYF
cdr3_nt: TGTGCCAGCAGTGCCGTGACAGGGGTGATGCGAGAGACCCAGTACTTC

clone_size: -
v_call: TRBV30
d_call: -
j_call: TRBJ1-1
cdr3_aa: CAWSSRGEAFF
cdr3_nt: TGTGCCTGGAGTTCCCGGGGTGAAGCTTTCTTT

clone_size: -
v_call: TRBV27
d_call: -
j_call: TRBJ2-7
cdr3_aa: CASRELLAYEQYF
cdr3_nt: TGTGCCAGCAGAGAGCTGTTGGCCTACGAGCAGTACTTC

clone_size: -
v_call: TRBV6-5
d_call: -
j_call: TRBJ2-1
cdr3_aa: CASSYSLEPNEQFF
cdr3_nt: TGTGCCAGCAGTTACTCGCTCGAGCCCAATGAGCAGTTCTTC

clone_size: -
v_call: TRBV19
d_call: TRBD1
j_call: TRBJ2-7
cdr3_aa: CASRNRGPLYEQYF
cdr3_nt: TGTGCCAGTAGAAACAGGGGGCCCCTCTACGAGCAGTACTTC

clone_size: -
v_call: TRBV30
d_call: TRBD1
j_call: TRBJ2-7
cdr3_aa: CAWWGQGNSYEQYF
cdr3_nt: TGTGCCTGGTGGGGACAGGGTAACTCCTACGAGCAGTACTTC

clone_size: -
v_call: TRBV29-1
d_call: TRBD1
j_call: TRBJ1-2
cdr3_aa: CSGDRVNEGYTF
cdr3_nt: TGCAGCGGGGACAGAGTAAATGAGGGCTACACCTTC

clone_size: -
v_call: TRBV4-2
d_call: -
j_call: TRBJ2-7
cdr3_aa: CASSQESQSGIYEQYF
cdr3_nt: TGTGCCAGCAGCCAAGAGAGTCAATCAGGGATCTACGAGCAGTACTTC

clone_size: -
v_call: TRBV7-6
d_call: TRBD1
j_call: TRBJ1-5
cdr3_aa: CASSLTGLNQPQHF
cdr3_nt: TGTGCCAGCAGCCTGACAGGGCTCAATCAGCCCCAGCATTTT

clone_size: -
v_call: TRBV5-1
d_call: TRBD2
j_call: TRBJ2-2
cdr3_aa: CASTSGGGHTGELFF
cdr3_nt: TGCGCCAGCACCAGCGGGGGGGGCCACACCGGGGAGCTGTTTTTT

clone_size: -
v_call: TRBV27
d_call: TRBD2
j_call: TRBJ2-3
cdr3_aa: CASSLEVAGYTDTQYF
cdr3_nt: TGTGCCAGCAGTTTAGAGGTAGCGGGATACACAGATACGCAGTATTTT

clone_size: -
v_call: TRBV5-1
d_call: -
j_call: TRBJ2-3
cdr3_aa: CASGQGDTQYF
cdr3_nt: TGCGCCAGCGGTCAGGGGGATACGCAGTATTTT

clone_size: -
v_call: TRBV28
d_call: TRBD1
j_call: TRBJ1-5
cdr3_aa: CASSFPQQGANQPQHF
cdr3_nt: TGTGCCAGCAGTTTCCCCCAACAGGGGGCAAATCAGCCCCAGCATTTT

clone_size: -
v_call: TRBV5-1
d_call: TRBD1
j_call: TRBJ2-7
cdr3_aa: CASSLGPGQGIGEQYF
cdr3_nt: TGCGCCAGCAGCTTAGGACCGGGACAGGGGATTGGCGAGCAGTACTTC

clone_size: -
v_call: TRBV4-1
d_call: -
j_call: TRBJ1-1
cdr3_aa: CASSQEGGGTEAFF
cdr3_nt: TGCGCCAGCAGCCAAGAAGGGGGGGGCACTGAAGCTTTCTTT

clone_size: -
v_call: TRBV5-4
d_call: -
j_call: TRBJ2-7
cdr3_aa: CASSVPGLSYEQYF
cdr3_nt: TGTGCCAGCAGCGTCCCGGGACTCTCCTACGAGCAGTACTTC

clone_size: -
v_call: TRBV7-9
d_call: TRBD1
j_call: TRBJ1-5
cdr3_aa: CASSAEGALNQPQHF
cdr3_nt: TGTGCCAGCAGCGCAGAGGGGGCCCTCAATCAGCCCCAGCATTTT

clone_size: -
v_call: TRBV4-3
d_call: -
j_call: TRBJ1-6
cdr3_aa: CASSQDNVQTDSPLHF
cdr3_nt: TGCGCCAGCAGCCAAGATAACGTCCAAACAGATTCACCCCTCCACTTT

clone_size: -
v_call: TRBV5-1
d_call: -
j_call: TRBJ2-3
cdr3_aa: CASSSADTQYF
cdr3_nt: TGCGCCAGCAGTTCTGCGGATACGCAGTATTTT

clone_size: -
v_call: TRBV19
d_call: TRBD1
j_call: TRBJ2-7
cdr3_aa: CASSMTGVVSYEQYF
cdr3_nt: TGTGCCAGTAGTATGACAGGGGTTGTTTCCTACGAGCAGTACTTC

clone_size: -
v_call: TRBV13
d_call: TRBD1
j_call: TRBJ1-2
cdr3_aa: CASSLGTGVGGYTF
cdr3_nt: TGTGCCAGCAGCTTAGGGACAGGGGTAGGTGGCTACACCTTC

clone_size: -
v_call: TRBV2
d_call: -
j_call: TRBJ1-4
cdr3_aa: CASSERGGATNEKLFF
cdr3_nt: TGTGCCAGCAGTGAAAGGGGGGGGGCAACTAATGAAAAACTGTTTTTT

clone_size: -
v_call: TRBV4-1
d_call: TRBD1
j_call: TRBJ1-2
cdr3_aa: CASSHLPGQGDYGYTF
cdr3_nt: TGCGCCAGCAGCCATCTACCGGGACAGGGAGACTATGGCTACACCTTC

clone_size: -
v_call: TRBV19
d_call: TRBD1
j_call: TRBJ2-7
cdr3_aa: CASSAGTGGTYEQYF
cdr3_nt: TGTGCCAGTAGCGCCGGGACAGGGGGGACCTACGAGCAGTACTTC

clone_size: -
v_call: TRBV5-1
d_call: -
j_call: TRBJ2-7
cdr3_aa: CASGPAVSSYEQYF
cdr3_nt: TGCGCCAGCGGACCAGCGGTTAGCTCCTACGAGCAGTACTTC

clone_size: -
v_call: TRBV5-4
d_call: -
j_call: TRBJ1-2
cdr3_aa: CASKNGVLTYGYTF
cdr3_nt: TGTGCCAGCAAAAACGGGGTGCTAACCTATGGCTACACCTTC

clone_size: -
v_call: TRBV7-8
d_call: TRBD2
j_call: TRBJ2-7
cdr3_aa: CASSLAGLAGDYEQYF
cdr3_nt: TGTGCCAGCAGCTTAGCCGGACTAGCGGGAGACTACGAGCAGTACTTC

clone_size: -
v_call: TRBV6-4
d_call: -
j_call: TRBJ1-4
cdr3_aa: CASRPTNREDNEKLFF
cdr3_nt: TGTGCCAGCAGACCGACTAACAGGGAAGATAATGAAAAACTGTTTTTT

clone_size: -
v_call: TRBV5-1
d_call: -
j_call: TRBJ2-1
cdr3_aa: CASSSSGLVYNEQFF
cdr3_nt: TGCGCCAGCAGCTCGAGCGGATTGGTCTACAATGAGCAGTTCTTC

clone_size: -
v_call: TRBV6-5
d_call: TRBD1
j_call: TRBJ1-5
cdr3_aa: CATGQGAYSNQPQHF
cdr3_nt: TGTGCCACAGGACAGGGGGCATATAGCAATCAGCCCCAGCATTTT

clone_size: -
v_call: TRBV7-9
d_call: TRBD1
j_call: TRBJ1-2
cdr3_aa: CASSPSPRQGAGGYTF
cdr3_nt: TGTGCCAGCAGCCCTAGCCCGAGACAGGGGGCGGGTGGCTACACCTTC

clone_size: -
v_call: TRBV4-1
d_call: -
j_call: TRBJ2-5
cdr3_aa: CASSQDNSQETQYF
cdr3_nt: TGCGCCAGCAGCCAAGACAACAGTCAAGAGACCCAGTACTTC

clone_size: -
v_call: TRBV19
d_call: -
j_call: TRBJ2-2
cdr3_aa: CASSIGQNTGELFF
cdr3_nt: TGTGCCAGTAGTATAGGACAGAACACCGGGGAGCTGTTTTTT

clone_size: -
v_call: TRBV28
d_call: -
j_call: TRBJ1-4
cdr3_aa: CASTPGGSEKLFF
cdr3_nt: TGTGCCAGCACCCCCGGAGGGAGTGAAAAACTGTTTTTT

clone_size: -
v_call: TRBV27
d_call: -
j_call: TRBJ2-7
cdr3_aa: CASSLDSLGEQYF
cdr3_nt: TGTGCCAGCAGCCTGGACTCCCTAGGGGAGCAGTACTTC

clone_size: -
v_call: TRBV28
d_call: -
j_call: TRBJ2-5
cdr3_aa: CASSLWDAGAKTQYF
cdr3_nt: TGTGCCAGCAGTTTATGGGATGCAGGGGCAAAGACCCAGTACTTC

clone_size: -
v_call: TRBV4-1
d_call: TRBD1
j_call: TRBJ2-1
cdr3_aa: CASSQDAVTGALDNEQFF
cdr3_nt: TGCGCCAGCAGCCAAGATGCGGTAACAGGGGCCCTTGACAATGAGCAGTTCTTC

clone_size: once
v_call: TRBV27
d_call: TRBD1
j_call: TRBJ1-2
cdr3_aa: CASSPVTGSPYGYTF
cdr3_nt: TGTGCCAGCAGCCCAGTGACAGGGAGCCCCTATGGCTACACCTTC

clone_size: -
v_call: TRBV28
d_call: -
j_call: TRBJ2-3
cdr3_aa: CASSSASGSSTDTQYF
cdr3_nt: TGTGCCAGCAGCTCCGCGAGCGGTTCTAGCACAGATACGCAGTATTTT

clone_size: -
v_call: TRBV9
d_call: -
j_call: TRBJ2-7
cdr3_aa: CASSVTGEQYF
cdr3_nt: TGTGCCAGCAGCGTAACCGGCGAGCAGTACTTC

clone_size: -
v_call: TRBV2
d_call: -
j_call: TRBJ2-7
cdr3_aa: CASSEGHASSYEQYF
cdr3_nt: TGTGCCAGCAGTGAGGGGCATGCGAGCTCCTACGAGCAGTACTTC

clone_size: once
v_call: TRBV11-3
d_call: TRBD2
j_call: TRBJ2-1
cdr3_aa: CASSLSSGGANEQFF
cdr3_nt: TGTGCCAGCAGCTTATCCAGCGGGGGGGCGAATGAGCAGTTCTTC

clone_size: -
v_call: TRBV4-3
d_call: -
j_call: TRBJ2-3
cdr3_aa: CASSQDETRDAGDTQYF
cdr3_nt: TGCGCCAGCAGCCAAGATGAAACGCGAGACGCGGGTGATACGCAGTATTTT

clone_size: -
v_call: TRBV5-4
d_call: -
j_call: TRBJ1-2
cdr3_aa: CASSLYPGDYGYTF
cdr3_nt: TGTGCCAGCAGCTTGTACCCCGGGGACTATGGCTACACCTTC

clone_size: few
v_call: TRBV5-4
d_call: TRBD1
j_call: TRBJ1-3
cdr3_aa: CASTLGGTGSGNTIYF
cdr3_nt: TGTGCCAGCACCTTGGGAGGGACAGGCTCTGGAAACACCATATATTTT

clone_size: -
v_call: TRBV19
d_call: TRBD2
j_call: TRBJ2-1
cdr3_aa: CASTRGTSGMSSYNEQFF
cdr3_nt: TGTGCCAGTACGAGGGGGACTAGCGGGATGAGCTCCTACAATGAGCAGTTCTTC